This is a list of T cell receptor beta chains from one sample in a study of CD8 T cells in ankylosing spondylitis. From the 5' RACE reads, TCRdb called clonotypes with MiXCR, one entry per CDR3 protein. The data hold some 350,000 distinct CDR3 sequences, with roughly 14% observed a single time. The specimen sequenced was blood, either unsorted or a sorted T cell fraction (not recorded which). These receptors came from a male donor with ankylosing spondylitis or in good health (not recorded which). CDR3s include the opening cysteine and the closing phenylalanine or tryptophan. D genes are given only for firm matches. Expanded clones are given a class, and other clones once, few, many or no size at all.

V gene: TRBV7-2; J gene: TRBJ2-7; D gene: TRBD1; clone size: -; CDR3 protein: CASSLTRDSSYEQYF; CDR3 DNA: TGTGCCAGCAGCTTGACCCGGGACAGCTCCTACGAGCAGTACTTC
V gene: TRBV20-1; J gene: TRBJ1-1; D gene: TRBD1; clone size: -; CDR3 protein: CSAYRGLVTEAFF; CDR3 DNA: TGCAGTGCTTACAGGGGGCTGGTCACTGAAGCTTTCTTT
V gene: TRBV10-3; J gene: TRBJ2-7; D gene: TRBD2; clone size: few; CDR3 protein: CAISGGGGRIEHEQYF; CDR3 DNA: TGTGCCATCAGTGGGGGAGGCGGGAGGATCGAGCACGAGCAGTACTTC
V gene: TRBV27; J gene: TRBJ1-4; D gene: -; clone size: -; CDR3 protein: CASSSRPQGYEKLFF; CDR3 DNA: TGTGCCAGCAGTTCTCGGCCGCAGGGATATGAAAAACTGTTTTTT
V gene: TRBV29-1; J gene: TRBJ1-2; D gene: -; clone size: -; CDR3 protein: CSVESSGISNYGYTF; CDR3 DNA: TGCAGCGTTGAATCGTCTGGCATATCAAACTATGGCTACACCTTC
V gene: TRBV5-1; J gene: TRBJ2-3; D gene: -; clone size: few; CDR3 protein: CASRQQPPPYTDTQYF; CDR3 DNA: TGCGCCAGCAGGCAGCAACCCCCTCCCTACACAGATACGCAGTATTTT
V gene: TRBV5-1; J gene: TRBJ2-7; D gene: -; clone size: -; CDR3 protein: CASSLEWAGSGEQYF; CDR3 DNA: TGCGCCAGCAGCTTGGAGTGGGCAGGGTCTGGCGAGCAGTACTTC
V gene: TRBV5-1; J gene: TRBJ2-1; D gene: TRBD2; clone size: few; CDR3 protein: CASSPGLAGANEQFF; CDR3 DNA: TGCGCCAGCAGCCCCGGACTAGCGGGGGCCAATGAGCAGTTCTTC
V gene: TRBV2; J gene: TRBJ1-1; D gene: -; clone size: -; CDR3 protein: CASTAGARTEAFF; CDR3 DNA: TGTGCCAGCACTGCAGGGGCAAGGACTGAAGCTTTCTTT
V gene: TRBV3-1; J gene: TRBJ2-1; D gene: -; clone size: -; CDR3 protein: CASTRRGDSYNEQFF; CDR3 DNA: TGTGCCAGCACCCGTAGGGGCGACTCCTACAATGAGCAGTTCTTC
V gene: TRBV7-2; J gene: TRBJ2-7; D gene: -; clone size: -; CDR3 protein: CASSLGQLGSEQYF; CDR3 DNA: TGTGCCAGCAGCTTAGGTCAGCTGGGGAGCGAGCAGTACTTC
V gene: TRBV20-1; J gene: TRBJ2-1; D gene: -; clone size: few; CDR3 protein: CSARVANEQFF; CDR3 DNA: TGCAGTGCTAGAGTGGCAAATGAGCAGTTCTTC
V gene: TRBV27; J gene: TRBJ2-2; D gene: -; clone size: few; CDR3 protein: CASSLEGGRTGELFF; CDR3 DNA: TGTGCCAGCAGTTTAGAGGGGGGCCGCACCGGGGAGCTGTTTTTT
V gene: TRBV5-1; J gene: TRBJ1-2; D gene: -; clone size: few; CDR3 protein: CASSLVGTESYGYTF; CDR3 DNA: TGCGCCAGCAGCTTGGTAGGGACGGAGAGTTATGGCTACACCTTC
V gene: TRBV20-1; J gene: TRBJ1-4; D gene: -; clone size: few; CDR3 protein: CSARETGDTNEKLFF; CDR3 DNA: TGCAGTGCTAGAGAGACGGGGGATACTAATGAAAAACTGTTTTTT
V gene: TRBV29-1; J gene: TRBJ1-4; D gene: -; clone size: few; CDR3 protein: CSTGDNEKLFF; CDR3 DNA: TGCAGCACCGGGGATAATGAAAAACTGTTTTTT
V gene: TRBV20-1; J gene: TRBJ2-1; D gene: -; clone size: -; CDR3 protein: CSASGGAYRNEQFF; CDR3 DNA: TGCAGTGCTAGTGGTGGGGCGTATCGCAATGAGCAGTTCTTC
V gene: TRBV2; J gene: TRBJ1-2; D gene: -; clone size: -; CDR3 protein: CASSEIQGRGYGYTF; CDR3 DNA: TGTGCCAGCAGTGAGATTCAGGGGAGAGGCTATGGCTACACCTTC
V gene: TRBV5-1; J gene: TRBJ1-2; D gene: TRBD1; clone size: -; CDR3 protein: CASSYVQGRLYGYTF; CDR3 DNA: TGCGCCAGCAGCTACGTACAGGGGCGCCTATACGGCTACACCTTC
V gene: TRBV5-1; J gene: TRBJ2-3; D gene: -; clone size: few; CDR3 protein: CASSLVTTDTQYF; CDR3 DNA: TGCGCCAGCAGCTTGGTCACCACAGATACGCAGTATTTT
V gene: TRBV5-1; J gene: TRBJ1-5; D gene: -; clone size: many; CDR3 protein: CASSVAGTTGQPQHF; CDR3 DNA: TGCGCCAGCAGCGTCGCCGGGACGACGGGGCAGCCCCAGCATTTT
V gene: TRBV20-1; J gene: TRBJ1-4; D gene: -; clone size: -; CDR3 protein: CSARDGSSTTNEKLFF; CDR3 DNA: TGCAGTGCTAGAGACGGCTCTTCCACTACTAATGAAAAACTGTTTTTT
V gene: TRBV5-1; J gene: TRBJ2-1; D gene: -; clone size: -; CDR3 protein: CASSPRASVNNEQFF; CDR3 DNA: TGCGCCAGCAGCCCCCGGGCCTCGGTAAACAATGAGCAGTTCTTC
V gene: TRBV6-6; J gene: TRBJ1-1; D gene: -; clone size: many; CDR3 protein: CASGRSNTEAFF; CDR3 DNA: TGTGCCAGCGGGAGGTCGAACACTGAAGCTTTCTTT
V gene: TRBV27; J gene: TRBJ2-6; D gene: -; clone size: -; CDR3 protein: CASSLYSGANVLTF; CDR3 DNA: TGTGCCAGCAGTTTATACTCTGGGGCCAACGTCCTGACTTTC
V gene: TRBV2; J gene: TRBJ2-2; D gene: -; clone size: once; CDR3 protein: CASRPTYLGELFF; CDR3 DNA: TGTGCCAGCAGGCCGACATACCTCGGGGAGCTGTTTTTT
V gene: TRBV6-1; J gene: TRBJ1-1; D gene: -; clone size: -; CDR3 protein: CASSPDGENTEAFF; CDR3 DNA: TGTGCCAGCAGTCCCGACGGGGAGAACACTGAAGCTTTCTTT
V gene: TRBV13; J gene: TRBJ2-5; D gene: TRBD2; clone size: -; CDR3 protein: CASSLTAGDQETQYF; CDR3 DNA: TGTGCCAGCAGCTTAACCGCGGGGGACCAAGAGACCCAGTACTTC
V gene: TRBV10-1; J gene: TRBJ2-3; D gene: TRBD1; clone size: few; CDR3 protein: CASSAVGTGGKDTQYF; CDR3 DNA: TGCGCCAGCAGCGCAGTGGGGACAGGGGGCAAAGATACGCAGTATTTT
V gene: TRBV14; J gene: TRBJ2-1; D gene: -; clone size: -; CDR3 protein: CASSQGPRSNEQFF; CDR3 DNA: TGTGCCAGCAGCCAAGGGCCTAGGTCCAATGAGCAGTTCTTC
V gene: TRBV6-5; J gene: TRBJ2-1; D gene: TRBD1; clone size: few; CDR3 protein: CASSYSRDRGDNEQFF; CDR3 DNA: TGTGCCAGCAGTTACAGCCGGGACAGGGGGGACAATGAGCAGTTCTTC